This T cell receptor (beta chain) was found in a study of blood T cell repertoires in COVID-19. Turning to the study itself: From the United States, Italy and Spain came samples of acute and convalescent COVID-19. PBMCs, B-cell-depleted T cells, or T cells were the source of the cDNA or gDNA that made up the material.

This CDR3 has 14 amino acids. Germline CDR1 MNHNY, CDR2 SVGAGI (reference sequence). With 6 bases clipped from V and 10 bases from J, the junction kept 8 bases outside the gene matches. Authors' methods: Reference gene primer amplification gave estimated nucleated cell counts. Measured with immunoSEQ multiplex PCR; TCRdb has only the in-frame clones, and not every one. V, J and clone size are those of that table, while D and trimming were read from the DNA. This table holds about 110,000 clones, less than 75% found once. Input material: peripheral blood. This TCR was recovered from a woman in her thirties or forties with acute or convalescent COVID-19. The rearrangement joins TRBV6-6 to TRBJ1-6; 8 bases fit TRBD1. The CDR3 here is CASSEQGVRSPLHF. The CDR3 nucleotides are TGTGCCAGCAGCGAACAGGGGGTTAGGTCACCCCTCCACTTT.